The clone carrying this TCR beta chain came up once. The antigen is unknown. This sample was taken from a study of cytomegalovirus exposure and HLA in healthy donors. Study-level results: Association of a missense DCLRE1C variant with TCR beta V- and J-gene trimming was reported in a later analysis. A later analysis showed TCR association rates differing by HLA locus, peaking at DRB1 and lowest at HLA-C. With further analysis later on, most CMV-associated TCR beta chains appeared HLA-restricted. Some TCR beta chains (around 160 of them) were listed as cytomegalovirus-associated.

The V end was cut by 3 bases, the J end by 3 bases, with 12 bases between. In germline, CDR1 is SEHNR, CDR2 FQNEAQ (reference sequence). The CDR3 extends over 14 amino acids. The PCR had 60 Vbeta and 13 Jbeta primers. Data came from immunoSEQ multiplex PCR; TCRdb stores just in-frame clones and leaves some out. The sample lists about 110,000 clones, 75% occurring once. The sequencing input was PBMCs. The source of this sequence is a male donor in good health and CMV-seropositive. The chain is built from TRBV7-9 and TRBJ2-7; TRBD1 is a possible D gene (6 bases). CDR3 coding DNA: TGTGCCAGCAGCTTGATAGGGGGAAGCTACGAGCAGTACTTC. It translates to CASSLIGGSYEQYF.